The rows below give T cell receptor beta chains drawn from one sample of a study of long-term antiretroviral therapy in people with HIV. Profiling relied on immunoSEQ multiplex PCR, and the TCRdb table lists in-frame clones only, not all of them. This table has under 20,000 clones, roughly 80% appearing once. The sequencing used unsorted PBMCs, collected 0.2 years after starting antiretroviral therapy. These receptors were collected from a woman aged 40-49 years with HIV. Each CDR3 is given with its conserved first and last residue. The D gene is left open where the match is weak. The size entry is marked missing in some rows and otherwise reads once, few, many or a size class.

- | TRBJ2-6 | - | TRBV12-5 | TGTGCTAGAGGGAGTACGGGGTCTTGTGCGGCCAACGTCCTGACTTTC | CARGSTGSCAANVLTF
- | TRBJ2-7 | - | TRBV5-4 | TGTGCCAGCAGCTTGGGAAGCCGCCCCTACGAGCAGTACTTC | CASSLGSRPYEQYF
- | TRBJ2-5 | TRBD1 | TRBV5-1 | TGCGCCAGCAGCTTGGCTCCAGGGACAGGGGGCTTTAGGGAGACCCAGTACTTC | CASSLAPGTGGFRETQYF
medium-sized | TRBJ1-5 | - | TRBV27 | TGTGCCAGCAGTTTATCAGGATTCAGCCCCCAGCATTTT | CASSLSGFSPQHF
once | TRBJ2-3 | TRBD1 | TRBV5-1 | TGCGCCAGCAGCTTGGATCCCCAGACAGGGACAGATACGCAGTATTTT | CASSLDPQTGTDTQYF
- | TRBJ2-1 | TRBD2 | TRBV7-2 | TGTGCCAGCAGCTTAGGGACTAGCGTCTATGAGCAGTTCTTC | CASSLGTSVYEQFF
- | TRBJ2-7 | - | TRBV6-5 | TGTGCCAGCAGTTACCGACAGGACTTTACCGAGCAGTACTTC | CASSYRQDFTEQYF
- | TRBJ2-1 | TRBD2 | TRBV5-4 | TGTGCCAGCAGCTTATTAGCGGGAGAAAGGGGTGAGCAGTTCTTC | CASSLLAGERGEQFF
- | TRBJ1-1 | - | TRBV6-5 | TGTGCCAGCAGTTTGGTGGGCACTGAAGCTTTCTTT | CASSLVGTEAFF
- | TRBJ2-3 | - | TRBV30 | TGTGCCTGGAGTTCGGGCAGCTTAAGCACAGATACGCAGTATTTT | CAWSSGSLSTDTQYF
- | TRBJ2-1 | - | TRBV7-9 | TGTGCCAGCAGGGGAACTAGCCCCCATGAGCAGTTCTTC | CASRGTSPHEQFF
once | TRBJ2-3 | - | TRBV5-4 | TGTGCCAGCAGCCAGGAGGGGGGTGGGCAGTATTTT | CASSQEGGGQYF
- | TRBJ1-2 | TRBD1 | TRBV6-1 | TGTGCCAGCTGTCCCGGGACAGGGGGCAACTATGGCTACACCTTC | CASCPGTGGNYGYTF
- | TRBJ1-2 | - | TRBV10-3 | TGTGCCATCAGGAAAAGCAGAATAAATGGCTACACCTTC | CAIRKSRINGYTF
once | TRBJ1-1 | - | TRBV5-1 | TGCGCCAGCAGCTTGGAAGTAACAGGGAACACTGAAGCTTTCTTT | CASSLEVTGNTEAFF
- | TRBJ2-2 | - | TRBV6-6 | TGTGCCAGCAGTTACCTTAGTGCCGGGGAGCTGTTTTTT | CASSYLSAGELFF
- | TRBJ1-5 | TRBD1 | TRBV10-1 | TGCGCCAGCGGGGACAGCGGCAATCAGCCCCAGCATTTT | CASGDSGNQPQHF
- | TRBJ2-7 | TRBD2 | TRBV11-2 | TGTGCCAGCAGCTCTGCTAGCGGGGGGGCCGGCGAGCAGTACTTC | CASSSASGGAGEQYF
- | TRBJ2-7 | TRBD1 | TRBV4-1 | TGCGCCAGCAGCCAAGATCATGTGGGACAGGGAACCTACGAGCAGTACTTC | CASSQDHVGQGTYEQYF
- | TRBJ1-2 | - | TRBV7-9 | TGTGCCAGCAGCTTACAGACCGTAAATTCTCCTGGCGGCTACACCTTC | CASSLQTVNSPGGYTF